This T cell receptor beta chain was documented in a study of CD8+ T cells in alopecia areata. Study results and limitations: Compared with normal scalp, lesional scalp had higher clonality and more expanded CD8+ clones. Compared with mice, patients displayed less clear TCR sharing, possibly for HLA-related reasons.

With regard to this clone: Antigen: not known.

The CDR3 totals 16 residues. After removal of 1 base from V and 2 bases from J, the junction contained 5 bases not matched to a gene. Germline-derived CDR1 and CDR2 are LNHNV and YYDKDF (reference sequence). Reverse transcribed after extraction, RNA yielded cDNA as the sequencing template. The protocol was immunoSEQ multiplex PCR, while the TCRdb copy is restricted to in-frame clones and leaves out a portion. The table lists 200,000 to 250,000 clones, 57% of them singletons. Here the sequenced sample was CD4+ T cells sorted from blood, taken at week 0. The V and J genes are TRBV15 and TRBJ1-5; TRBD1 matches 7 bases. The origin of this receptor is a human donor with alopecia areata. CDR3 loop: CATSRVGQRGNQPQHF. As DNA, the CDR3 is TGTGCCACCAGCAGAGTGGGACAGAGAGGCAATCAGCCCCAGCATTTT.